These 29 T cell receptor beta chains originate from one sample sequenced in a study of blood T cell repertoires in COVID-19. The protocol was immunoSEQ multiplex PCR, while the TCRdb copy is restricted to in-frame clones and leaves out a portion. This table has 120,000 or so clones, about 80% appearing once. Sequenced sample: peripheral blood. All receptors come from a woman between 45 and 65 years old with acute or convalescent COVID-19.

The chain joins TRBV3-1 (or the pseudogene TRBV3-2) to TRBJ1-3, with a tentative D call TRBD1 (5 bases). Germline CDR1 LGHDT, CDR2 YNNKEL (reference sequence). CDR3 length: 15 amino acids. Trimming shortened V by 4 bases and J by 0 bases, and 10 bases separated the two germline ends. CDR3 in amino acids: CASSPQGNSGNTIYF. For the CDR3, the DNA is TGTGCCAGCAGCCCTCAGGGTAACTCTGGAAACACCATATATTTT.

This chain uses TRBV19 with TRBJ2-3; weak D call: TRBD2 (7 bases). The CDR3 totals 18 residues. The germline CDR1 and CDR2 sequences are LNHDA and SQIVND (reference sequence). V was clipped by 0 bases and J by 2 bases, with 18 bases between them. This CDR3 reads CASSIDQGLRGATDTQYF. The CDR3 coding sequence is TGTGCCAGTAGTATAGATCAGGGGTTACGGGGGGCCACAGATACGCAGTATTTT.

The chain recombines TRBV5-4 with TRBJ1-1; 8 nucleotides agree with TRBD1. Trimming at V came to 0 bases and at J to 2 bases, leaving 3 bases not matched to a gene. The V gene's germline CDR1 is SGHNT and CDR2 YYREEE (reference sequence). The CDR3 spans 15 residues. CDR3 loop: CASSLGGQANTEAFF. CDR3 nucleotide sequence: TGTGCCAGCAGCTTGGGGGGACAGGCCAACACTGAAGCTTTCTTT.

This chain joins TRBV5-1 and TRBJ1-3, with D uncertain. V lost 3 bases and J lost 0, with 7 bases in between. The CDR3 runs to 14 residues. Germline V lookup: CDR1 SGHRS, CDR2 YFSETQ. The CDR3 DNA reads TGCGCCAGCAGCTCGGACTACTCTGGAAACACCATATATTTT. This encodes CASSSDYSGNTIYF.

The gene calls are TRBV2 and TRBJ2-1, with TRBD2 matching over 10 bases. Germline CDR1 and CDR2: SNHLY and FYNNEI. Unmatched junction bases numbered 6, after V lost 8 bases and J lost 5 bases. The CDR3 runs to 14 residues. In DNA, the CDR3 is TGTGCCAGCTCTCGGACTAGCGGCAACAATGAGCAGTTCTTC. Translation gives CASSRTSGNNEQFF.

This chain joins TRBV11-2 and TRBJ2-1; 15 positions agree with TRBD2. The CDR3 is 16 amino acids. V lost 6 bases to trimming and J lost 8 bases; unmatched junction nucleotides: 8. The germline V gene encodes CDR1 SGHAT and CDR2 FQNNGV. This chain's CDR3 is CASSYGLAGGLDEQFF. DNA for the CDR3: TGTGCCAGCAGTTATGGACTAGCGGGGGGGCTCGATGAGCAGTTCTTC.

This sequence joins TRBV5-1 and TRBJ1-2; TRBD1 matches at 7 bases. V lost 4 bases, J lost 8 bases, and 11 bases stayed unmatched. The CDR3 is 14 residues long. Germline V lookup: CDR1 SGHRS, CDR2 YFSETQ. As DNA, the CDR3 is TGCGCCAGCAGCCTCACAGGGGTGGCTGGAGGCTACACCTTC. Its translation is CASSLTGVAGGYTF. Supplemented by reference TRBV5-1 and TRBJ1-2, the full variable domain reads KAGVTQTPRYLIKTRGQQVTLSCSPISGHRSVSWYQQTPGQGLQFLFEYFSETQRNKGNFPGRFSGRQFSNSRSEMNVSTLELGDSALYLCASSLTGVAGGYTFGSGTRLTVV.

This chain connects TRBV15 to TRBJ1-5; TRBD1 is a possible D gene (5 bases). This CDR3 has 14 residues. Trimming cost V 0 bases and J 8 bases, with 11 bases left between them. Germline CDR1 LNHNV, CDR2 YYDKDF (reference sequence). CDR3 amino acids: CATSREGPSKPQHF. CDR3 in DNA: TGTGCCACCAGCAGAGAGGGGCCGTCGAAGCCCCAGCATTTT. The full variable domain, rest sourced from reference TRBV15 and TRBJ1-5, is DAMVIQNPRYQVTQFGKPVTLSCSQTLNHNVMYWYQQKSSQAPKLLFHYYDKDFNNEADTPDNFQSRRPNTSFCFLDIRSPGLGDTAMYLCATSREGPSKPQHFGDGTRLSIL.

The chain joins TRBV7-9 to TRBJ2-1; maybe TRBD2 (5 bases). Germline CDR1 is SEHNR and CDR2 is FQNEAQ (reference sequence). This CDR3 has 14 residues. V gave up 3 bases and J gave up 9 bases, with 15 bases separating them. CDR3 nucleotides: TGTGCCAGCAGCTTGGGGAACACCGGGATTGAGCAGTTCTTC. Its translation is CASSLGNTGIEQFF.

The rearrangement links TRBV6-5 to TRBJ1-5, with a tentative D call TRBD1 (5 bases). This CDR3 contains 14 residues. CDR1 is MNHEY and CDR2 is SVGAGI in the germline V gene. Trimming cost V 7 bases and J 0 bases, with 10 bases left between them. The CDR3 region has the DNA TGTGCCAGCACCCTGACAGTTAGCAATCAGCCCCAGCATTTT. Its protein product is CASTLTVSNQPQHF.

This clone has only one observation. The gene calls are TRBV19 and TRBJ2-7; TRBD1 matches 7 bases. Trimming took 5 bases from V and 0 from J; bases not matched to a gene: 4. This CDR3 spans 14 amino acids. The germline CDR1 and CDR2 sequences are LNHDA and SQIVND (reference sequence). CDR3 sequence (DNA): TGTGCCAGTAGTCCCGGACAGGACTCCTACGAGCAGTACTTC. Translated, it gives CASSPGQDSYEQYF.

The V call is TRBV6-6, the J call TRBJ1-4; 8 bases align to TRBD1. The CDR3 extends over 14 amino acids. Losses at the gene ends were 2 bases for V and 6 bases for J; bases not matched to a gene: 2. CDR1 MNHNY and CDR2 SVGAGI come from the germline V gene (reference sequence). CDR3 residues: CASSYGTGDEKLFF. The CDR3 DNA follows: TGTGCCAGCAGTTACGGGACAGGCGATGAAAAACTGTTTTTT.

This clone was seen more than once but under ten times. The rearrangement links TRBV7-3 to TRBJ2-1, with 7 bases matching TRBD2. Germline V gives CDR1 SGHTA, CDR2 FQGTGA. The CDR3 runs 13 residues. Trimming at V came to 2 bases and at J to 8 bases, leaving 3 bases not matched to a gene. CDR3 bases: TGTGCCAGCAGCTTACAAGCGGGATATGAGCAGTTCTTC. This codes for CASSLQAGYEQFF.

The V call is TRBV27, the J call TRBJ1-3, with a weak D call TRBD1 (6 bases). Trimming took off 5 bases at V and 2 bases at J, with 13 bases between the two ends. In germline, CDR1 is MNHEY, CDR2 SMNVEV (reference sequence). The CDR3 runs to 15 residues. CDR3 region: CASSPTGRTGNTIYF. DNA for the CDR3: TGTGCCAGCAGTCCAACAGGGCGAACTGGAAACACCATATATTTT.

This clone was observed a single time. V is TRBV7-8 and J is TRBJ1-5; unclear D gene. Trimming left V 4 bases short and J 1 base short, with 8 bases between. CDR1 is SGHVS and CDR2 is FQNEAQ in the germline V gene. The CDR3 length is 14 residues. The DNA for the CDR3 is TGTGCCAGCAGCTCGGGAGGGAGCAATCAGCCCCAGCATTTT. It yields the protein CASSSGGSNQPQHF.

This clone was seen more than once but under ten times. V is TRBV6-6 and J is TRBJ2-7; 9 bases align to TRBD1. The CDR3 is 16 amino acids. The V segment lost 7 bases and the J segment 0 bases; nucleotides outside the gene matches: 10. Germline CDR1 and CDR2: MNHNY and SVGAGI (reference sequence). In nucleotides, the CDR3 is TGTGCCAGCACCGTTGAAGGACAGGGGCACTCCTACGAGCAGTACTTC. Amino acids: CASTVEGQGHSYEQYF.

The V and J genes are TRBV27 and TRBJ1-5; no clear D. From germline, CDR1 is MNHEY and CDR2 SMNVEV (reference sequence). V was cut by 3 bases and J by 2 bases, with 5 bases left in between. The CDR3 extends over 13 amino acids. The DNA for the CDR3 is TGTGCCAGCAGTTTTTCGGGCAATCAGCCCCAGCATTTT. This codes for CASSFSGNQPQHF.

The chain recombines TRBV27 with TRBJ1-2, with D possibly matching TRBD1 (5 bases). V lost 5 bases and J 4 bases, leaving 14 bases between the germline ends. CDR1 is MNHEY, CDR2 SMNVEV, per germline (reference sequence). CDR3 length: 14 amino acids. Here the CDR3 DNA reads TGTGCCAGCAGTCCTCAGGGAGGTGGCTATGGCTACACCTTC. It is translated as CASSPQGGGYGYTF.

The rearrangement uses TRBV7-6 and TRBJ2-5, with 10 bases aligning to TRBD2. Germline assignment: CDR1 SGHVS and CDR2 FNYEAQ. Trimming took 5 bases from V and 5 from J; bases not matched to a gene: 14. This CDR3 has 17 residues. The CDR3 DNA reads as TGTGCCAGCAGCGAAAGGGCCAGCGGGGGGGCTGGGGAGACCCAGTACTTC. Residues: CASSERASGGAGETQYF.

The rearrangement uses TRBV10-1 and TRBJ2-7; D possibly corresponds to TRBD2 (6 bases). CDR1 WNHNN and CDR2 SYGVQD come from the germline V gene (reference sequence). The V end lost 6 bases, the J end lost 3 bases, and 18 bases lay between the germline ends. The CDR3 covers 15 residues. In DNA form, the CDR3 reads TGCGCCAGCAGCCCCACCCGGGGGACGGTCTACGAGCAGTACTTC. Protein sequence: CASSPTRGTVYEQYF.

The chain joins TRBV12-3 or TRBV12-4 to TRBJ2-7, with 7 bases aligning to TRBD1. The V gene end was trimmed by 5 bases and the J gene end by 2 bases; junction bases not matched to a gene: 3. This CDR3 region has 13 residues. The CDR3 DNA sequence: TGTGCCAGCAGTATACAGGGGCCCTACGAGCAGTACTTC. This sequence encodes CASSIQGPYEQYF.

V is TRBV18 and J is TRBJ1-4; 8 bases agree with TRBD1. The CDR3 runs to 14 residues. CDR1 and CDR2 (germline): KGHSH, LQKENI. V shed 4 bases, J shed 6 bases, and the junction held 4 bases outside the gene matches. The CDR3 DNA reads TGTGCCAGCTCACGGGACAGGCGGGATGAAAAACTGTTTTTT. Translation: CASSRDRRDEKLFF.

This clone was counted only a few times. The J gene is TRBJ1-2, the V gene TRBV19, with D perhaps matching TRBD1 (6 bases). This CDR3 region has 14 residues. V was cut by 4 bases and J by 8 bases, with 17 bases left in between. The germline V gene encodes CDR1 LNHDA and CDR2 SQIVND (reference sequence). Here the CDR3 DNA reads TGTGCCAGTAGTACTCCGGACAGTACCCCGGGCTACACCTTC. Its protein is CASSTPDSTPGYTF.

The chain links TRBV7-9 to TRBJ1-2; D not resolved. V lost 4 bases, J lost 1 base, and 13 bases lay in between. CDR3 length: 15 amino acids. CDR1 is SEHNR and CDR2 is FQNEAQ in the germline V gene (reference sequence). CDR3 loop: CASSSGSFLNYGYTF. The CDR3 nucleotides are TGTGCCAGCAGCTCGGGGTCCTTTCTTAACTATGGCTACACCTTC.

V and J are TRBV28 and TRBJ2-1; 12 bases are a match to TRBD2. V trimming: 2 bases; J trimming: 8 bases; junction bases outside the gene matches: 7. The CDR3 covers 16 residues. The germline V gene encodes CDR1 MDHEN and CDR2 SYDVKM. The CDR3 DNA follows: TGTGCCAGCAGTTTACAGAGGACTAGCGGGGTGCATGAGCAGTTCTTC. Translation gives CASSLQRTSGVHEQFF.

This rearrangement joins TRBV2 to TRBJ2-3, with D possibly matching TRBD1 (7 bases). The CDR3 is 16 residues long. V lost 6 bases to trimming and J lost 0 bases, with 16 bases between them. Germline assignment: CDR1 SNHLY and CDR2 FYNNEI. CDR3 sequence (DNA): TGTGCCAGCAGGGCGGGACAGCTTTATAGCACAGATACGCAGTATTTT. This sequence encodes CASRAGQLYSTDTQYF. The full variable domain, its missing parts supplied by reference TRBV2 and TRBJ2-3, is EPEVTQTPSHQVTQMGQEVILRCVPISNHLYFYWYRQILGQKVEFLVSFYNNEISEKSEIFDDQFSVERPDGSNFTLKIRSTKLEDSAMYFCASRAGQLYSTDTQYFGPGTRLTVL.

In DNA, the CDR3 is TGTGCCAGCAGTTACGTTAGCGGCGGGGGGGAGCTGTTTTTT. Translating gives CASSYVSGGGELFF. V gene TRBV6-6 combines with J gene TRBJ2-2; TRBD2 might be the D (6 bases). V shed 2 bases and J shed 8 bases, with 12 bases lying between them. Per the germline V gene, CDR1 is MNHNY and CDR2 is SVGAGI (reference sequence). This CDR3 has 14 amino acids.

This clone turned up a few times. V is TRBV19 and J is TRBJ1-1, with a possible D match to TRBD1 (6 bases). CDR3 length: 15 residues. V gave up 5 bases and J gave up 7 bases, with 20 bases separating them. Germline CDR1 and CDR2: LNHDA and SQIVND (reference sequence). The CDR3 region has the DNA TGTGCCAGTAGTCACACAGGTAGGGGGTTGATTGAAGCTTTCTTT. Its protein is CASSHTGRGLIEAFF.

This chain uses TRBV28 with TRBJ2-1, with 10 bases fitting TRBD1. Germline values: CDR1 MDHEN, CDR2 SYDVKM. CDR3 length: 19 amino acids. Trimming at V came to 4 bases and at J to 15 bases, leaving 27 bases not matched to a gene. The CDR3 sequence: CASSSTAKSGTGALIHPFF. The CDR3 bases are TGTGCCAGCAGTTCCACCGCTAAATCCGGGACAGGGGCCCTCATTCATCCGTTCTTC.